By share, the clone carrying this TCR beta chain counts as medium-sized. The data were taken from a study of human T cells and chemical hapten exposure. MiXCR was run by TCRdb on the RACE reads, yielding one entry per CDR3 protein. The sample lists almost 35,000 distinct CDR3 sequences; 10% were seen once. The time point is: pre-sensitization, week 0. The treatment is: therapeutic diphenylcyclopropenone sensitization with weekly scalp DPC. Total RNA was isolated from unfractionated whole blood. The CDR3 runs 12 residues. Looked up from germline, CDR1 is SGHTA and CDR2 is FQGNSA. V gave up 5 bases and J gave up 8 bases, with 10 bases separating them.

Sequenced here: whole blood, sampled in connection with sensitization to the hapten diphenylcyclopropenone (DPC). This chain joins TRBV7-2 and TRBJ2-1; no definite D call. The TCR comes from a man aged 45-65 years with alopecia areata. Some clones in this sample may be carry-over from other donors' samples. CDR3 coding DNA: TGTGCCAGCAGCCCCGTAACGCATGAGCAGTTCTTC. Protein product: CASSPVTHEQFF.